The entry below gives a single T cell receptor beta chain sequence along with its context. What it binds is not known. One entry per CDR3 protein results from TCRdb running MiXCR on the 5' RACE reads. The table has about 11,000 distinct CDR3 sequences, around 49% seen once. The study's findings and limits: Tumor-infiltrating Treg TCR alpha and beta sequences overlapped most with tumor naive CD4+ T cells, then blood naive. The larger-cohort validation was restricted to a single TCR beta V-J rearrangement rather than whole repertoires.

Trimming took 0 bases from V and 8 from J, leaving 8 bases between them. The CDR3 has 13 amino acids. In germline, CDR1 is LNHNV, CDR2 YYDKDF (reference sequence). This sequence joins TRBV15 and TRBJ2-1; D not resolved. The sequencing sample was made of tumor-infiltrating naive CD4+ T cells sorted from the breast tumor. Subset defined: naive CD4+ T cells, CD4+CD45RA+CD25-. The TCR sequence derives from a female donor with breast cancer. CDR3 DNA: TGTGCCACCAGCAGAGATTCTGTTGATGAGCAGTTCTTC. Translation: CATSRDSVDEQFF.